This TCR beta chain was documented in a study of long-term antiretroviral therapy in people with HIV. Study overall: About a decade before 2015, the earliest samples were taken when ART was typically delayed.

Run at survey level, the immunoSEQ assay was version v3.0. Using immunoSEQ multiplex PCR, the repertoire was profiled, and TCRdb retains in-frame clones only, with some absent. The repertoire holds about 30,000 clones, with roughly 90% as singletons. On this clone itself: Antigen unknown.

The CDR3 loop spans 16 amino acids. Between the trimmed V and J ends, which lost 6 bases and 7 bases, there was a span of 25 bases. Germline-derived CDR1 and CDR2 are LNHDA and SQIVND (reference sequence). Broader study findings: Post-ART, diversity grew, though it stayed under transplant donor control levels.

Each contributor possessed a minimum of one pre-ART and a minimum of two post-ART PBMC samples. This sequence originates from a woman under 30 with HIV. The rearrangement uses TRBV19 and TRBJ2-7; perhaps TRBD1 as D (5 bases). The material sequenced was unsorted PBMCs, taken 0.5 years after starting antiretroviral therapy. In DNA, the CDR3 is TGTGCCAGTAGCCAATACCCAAAGGGGCCAGGTCGGGAGCAGTACTTC. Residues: CASSQYPKGPGREQYF.